One T cell receptor beta chain is described in this entry. V shed 4 bases and J 8 bases; nucleotides not matched to a gene: 8. The CDR3 loop spans 14 amino acids. Germline lookup yields CDR1 SGHDT and CDR2 YYEEEE. The data derive from a study of shared T cell receptors in the human thymus. Repertoires were generated with immunoSEQ multiplex PCR, while TCRdb's copy carries only in-frame clones and drops some. The sample records around 68,000 clones, nearly 95% being singletons. This TCR was recovered from a human donor. The sample taken for sequencing was thymocytes. This rearrangement joins TRBV5-6 to TRBJ1-4; 7 bases map to TRBD1. The CDR3 sequence: CASSGGQYGEKLFF. The CDR3 DNA reads TGTGCCAGCAGCGGGGGACAGTATGGGGAAAAACTGTTTTTT.